This TCR beta chain appears in the sequencing data of a study of CD8 T cells in Susac syndrome. CDR3 length: 13 amino acids. V lost 6 bases to trimming and J lost 4 bases; unmatched junction nucleotides: 8. In germline, CDR1 is SQVTM, CDR2 ANQGSEA. Random hexamers were used to reverse transcribe an amount of about 0.45 to 1 ug RNA. Each CDR3 protein gets one entry after TCRdb re-called the immunoSEQ multiplex PCR reads with MiXCR. The table has approximately 120,000 distinct CDR3 sequences, 90% to 95% seen once; the top ten hold more than 0.075%. Bulk CD8+ and CD4+ cells came from magnetic negative isolation; CD8+ TEMRA by FACS.

What was sequenced was CD4+ T cells from PBMCs. The chain employs TRBV29-1 and TRBJ2-5; 7 bases map to TRBD1. The receptor was derived from a human donor in good health. The CDR3 nucleotides are TGCAGCGTCGAGAGACAGGGTGGAGAGACCCAGTACTTC. Protein sequence: CSVERQGGETQYF.